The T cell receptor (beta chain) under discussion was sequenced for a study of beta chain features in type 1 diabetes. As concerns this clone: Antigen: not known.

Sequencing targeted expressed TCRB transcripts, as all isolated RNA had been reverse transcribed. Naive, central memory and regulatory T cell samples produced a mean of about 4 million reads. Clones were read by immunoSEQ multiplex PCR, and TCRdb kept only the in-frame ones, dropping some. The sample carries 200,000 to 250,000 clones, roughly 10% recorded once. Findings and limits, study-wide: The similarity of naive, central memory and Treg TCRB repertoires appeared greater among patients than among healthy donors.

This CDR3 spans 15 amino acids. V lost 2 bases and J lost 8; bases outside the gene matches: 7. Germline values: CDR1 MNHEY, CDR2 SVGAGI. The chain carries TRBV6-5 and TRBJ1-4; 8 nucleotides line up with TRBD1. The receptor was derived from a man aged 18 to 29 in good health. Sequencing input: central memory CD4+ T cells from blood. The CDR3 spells CASSYTQGDREKLFF. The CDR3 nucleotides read TGTGCCAGCAGTTACACACAGGGGGATCGGGAAAAACTGTTTTTT.